There are a few counts of the clone carrying this T cell receptor (beta chain). Clones were read by immunoSEQ multiplex PCR, and TCRdb kept only the in-frame ones, dropping some. This table has some 240,000 clones, more than 70% appearing once. This CDR3 is built from 14 residues. In germline, CDR1 is MNHEY, CDR2 SVGAGI. The V segment lost 4 bases and the J segment 5 bases; nucleotides outside the gene matches: 4. This sample stems from a study of blood T cell repertoires in COVID-19. For the study at large: PBMCs, B-cell-depleted T cells, or T cells provided the cDNA or gDNA that made up the material.

The sample consisted of peripheral blood. The TCR comes from a human donor in a cohort sampled during active COVID-19. The chain uses TRBV6-5 and TRBJ1-1; TRBD1 matches 10 bases. CDR3 protein: CASSSDRGRTEAFF. DNA for the CDR3: TGTGCCAGCAGTTCGGACAGGGGGAGAACTGAAGCTTTCTTT.